These 14 T cell receptor beta chains were all obtained from the same sample, sequenced in a study of blood T cell repertoires in COVID-19. Method: immunoSEQ multiplex PCR; TCRdb's copy keeps in-frame clones and lacks some. The data hold approximately 92,000 clones, with about 80% observed a single time. The source material was peripheral blood. These receptor sequences come from a man in his sixties with acute or convalescent COVID-19.

This chain uses TRBV2 with TRBJ1-3, with no clear D. V was cut by 10 bases and J by 2 bases, with 9 bases left in between. The CDR3 contains 12 residues. The V gene's germline CDR1 is SNHLY and CDR2 FYNNEI. The CDR3 reads CATLRPGNTIYF. The CDR3 coding sequence is TGTGCCACTTTGAGGCCTGGAAACACCATATATTTT.

The table lists this clone with a count of one. The gene calls are TRBV7-6 and TRBJ1-4; D unclear. The CDR3 has 13 amino acids. The germline V gene has CDR1 SGHVS and CDR2 FNYEAQ. Deletions cut 2 bases from V and 11 bases from J, with 12 bases between. The CDR3 protein is CASSLSIARKLFF. Here the CDR3 DNA reads TGTGCCAGCAGCTTAAGTATAGCTCGGAAACTGTTTTTT.

V gene TRBV30 combines with J gene TRBJ2-2; tentatively, D is TRBD2 (7 bases). V was trimmed by 4 bases and J by 4 bases, leaving 16 bases between them. Germline values: CDR1 GTSNPN, CDR2 SVGIG (reference sequence). This CDR3 has 15 residues. Here the CDR3 DNA reads TGTGCCTGGACCCAAGGGGGAGGGAGCACCGGGGAGCTGTTTTTT. Its protein product is CAWTQGGGSTGELFF.

The chain links TRBV2 to TRBJ2-3; 7 positions agree with TRBD2. CDR3 size: 15 residues. Germline trimming cut 3 bases from V and 2 bases from J; bases unmatched to any gene: 5. Germline V lookup: CDR1 SNHLY, CDR2 FYNNEI. The CDR3 nucleotides read TGTGCCAGCAGTGACCTAGCGGACTACACAGATACGCAGTATTTT. Its protein is CASSDLADYTDTQYF.

This chain links TRBV30 with TRBJ2-6; a possible D gene is TRBD1 (6 bases). Germline V gene sequence: CDR1 GTSNPN, CDR2 SVGIG (reference sequence). Trimming took off 0 bases at V and 5 bases at J, with 23 bases between the two ends. There are 19 residues in the CDR3. CDR3 coding DNA: TGTGCCTGGAGTGTACGGGGCAGGGGCCCTAAAGGAAGGGCCAACGTCCTGACTTTC. Translating gives CAWSVRGRGPKGRANVLTF.

The gene calls are TRBV7-3 and TRBJ1-1; 7 nucleotides agree with TRBD1. Germline values: CDR1 SGHTA, CDR2 FQGTGA. The CDR3 spans 16 residues. V lost 0 bases to trimming and J lost 5 bases; unmatched junction nucleotides: 9. The CDR3 bases are TGTGCCAGCAGCTTAACAGGGGGCAGCCGGAGGACTGAAGCTTTCTTT. This gives the protein CASSLTGGSRRTEAFF.

The chain uses TRBV27 and TRBJ1-5; 8 bases align to TRBD1. Looked up from germline, CDR1 is MNHEY and CDR2 is SMNVEV (reference sequence). V shed 10 bases, J shed 0 bases, and the junction held 17 bases outside the gene matches. CDR3 length equals 18 residues. The CDR3 sequence: CATAQNRGVLISNQPQHF. CDR3 DNA sequence: TGTGCCACCGCTCAGAACAGGGGGGTCCTTATTAGCAATCAGCCCCAGCATTTT.

The V gene is TRBV24-1, the J gene TRBJ2-1, with 8 bases that match TRBD1. V was clipped by 3 bases and J by 8 bases; unmatched bases: 5. The germline V gene encodes CDR1 KGHDR and CDR2 SFDVKD. The CDR3 totals 14 residues. The CDR3 DNA follows: TGTGCCACCAGTGATCCCGGACAGGGCCATGAGCAGTTCTTC. This translates into CATSDPGQGHEQFF.

The chain is built from TRBV3-1 (or the pseudogene TRBV3-2) and TRBJ1-3; 7 nucleotides line up with TRBD1. This CDR3 spans 17 amino acids. V was pared by 4 bases and J by 1 base, with 10 bases of the junction left unmatched. Germline CDR1 reads LGHDT; CDR2 reads YNNKEL (reference sequence). The CDR3 coding sequence is TGTGCCAGCAGCCCTTCGACAGGGACGCTTTCTGGAAACACCATATATTTT. It is translated as CASSPSTGTLSGNTIYF.

J is TRBJ1-2 and V is TRBV5-1, with 7 bases aligning to TRBD1. J was trimmed by 7 bases and V by 2 bases; bases with no gene match: 8. Germline V gene lookup returns CDR1 SGHRS and CDR2 YFSETQ. The CDR3 length is 14 residues. CDR3 sequence (DNA): TGCGCCAGCAGCTTTAGAACAGGGGAAGGTGGCTACACCTTC. It is translated as CASSFRTGEGGYTF.

The chain combines TRBV11-2 with TRBJ2-3; perhaps TRBD1 as D (5 bases). CDR1 SGHAT and CDR2 FQNNGV come from the germline V gene. This CDR3 contains 16 residues. Trimming removed 5 bases at V and 6 bases at J, with 21 bases between. The CDR3 is CASSPQGSGPGDTQYF. The CDR3 region has the DNA TGTGCCAGCAGCCCCCAGGGAAGTGGCCCAGGGGATACGCAGTATTTT. Full variable domain (remainder filled in from reference TRBV11-2 and TRBJ2-3): EAGVAQSPRYKIIEKRQSVAFWCNPISGHATLYWYQQILGQGPKLLIQFQNNGVVDDSQLPKDRFSAERLKGVDSTLKIQPAKLEDSAVYLCASSPQGSGPGDTQYFGPGTRLTVL.

This rearrangement joins TRBV10-1 to TRBJ2-7; 8 positions match TRBD1. The V segment lost 6 bases and the J segment 4 bases; nucleotides outside the gene matches: 8. CDR1 is WNHNN, CDR2 SYGVQD, per germline (reference sequence). This CDR3 is 14 amino acids long. CDR3 residues: CASSKDRVAYEQYF. In DNA form, the CDR3 reads TGCGCCAGCAGCAAGGACAGGGTCGCGTACGAGCAGTACTTC.

The chain uses TRBV14 and TRBJ1-1, with 8 bases that match TRBD1. CDR1 is SGHDN, CDR2 FVKESK, per germline. V shed 4 bases and J 6 bases; nucleotides not matched to a gene: 1. CDR3 length: 12 amino acids. CDR3 residues: CASSPQGAEAFF. CDR3 sequence (DNA): TGTGCCAGCAGCCCACAGGGGGCTGAAGCTTTCTTT.

The V call is TRBV6-1, the J call TRBJ1-2; 7 bases agree with TRBD1. Germline loops: CDR1 MNHNS, CDR2 SASEGT. The CDR3 consists of 17 residues. The V and J ends lost 4 bases and 0 bases, in that order; junction bases with no gene match: 11. The DNA of the CDR3 is TGTGCCAGCAGTGCCCCGCCACGTGGGACAGCTAACTATGGCTACACCTTC. Its protein product is CASSAPPRGTANYGYTF.